These 9 T cell receptor beta chains came from one sample sequenced in a study of beta chain features in type 1 diabetes (dated by TCRdb to 2016 to 2019). Overall study results and their limits: A moderate but significant shortening of TCRB CDR3 length was observed in type 1 diabetes patients in all four CD4+ subsets.

These receptors are not linked to any known antigen. The method behind the library was the immunoSEQ multiplex PCR assay. The entire isolated RNA was reverse transcribed using the High Capacity cDNA Reverse Transcription Kit, and thus expressed TCRB transcripts were sequenced. TCRdb provides this immuneACCESS table in a form limited to in-frame rearrangements. Some clones are lacking; in checked studies, under half of them reflect an unresolved V gene, and why the rest are absent is not known. Counted in this sample were about 360,000 clones; about 12% of them appeared once. 0.0085% to 0.012% of the sample lies in the top ten. The sample consisted of naive CD4+ T cells from blood. This specimen's cell subset or site label, per the study, means: true naive CD4+ T cells. These receptors came from a woman aged 18-35 years with type 1 diabetes.

The genes are TRBV7-9 and TRBJ1-2, with 8 bases identical to TRBD1. Germline assignment: CDR1 SEHNR and CDR2 FQNEAQ (reference sequence). V shed 5 bases and J 4 bases; nucleotides not matched to a gene: 6. CDR3 size: 14 residues. The CDR3 here is CASSRAGTGYGYTF. In DNA form, the CDR3 reads TGTGCCAGCAGCCGCGCCGGGACAGGCTATGGCTACACCTTC.

The V call is TRBV30, the J call TRBJ2-5; tentatively, D is TRBD2 (5 bases). Trimming cost V 0 bases and J 0 bases, with 8 bases left between them. There are 14 residues in the CDR3. CDR1 and CDR2 (germline): GTSNPN, SVGIG (reference sequence). CDR3 amino acids: CAWSVQADQETQYF. The CDR3 bases are TGTGCCTGGAGTGTACAAGCGGACCAAGAGACCCAGTACTTC.

The table lists this clone with a few counts. The chain is built from TRBV18 and TRBJ1-6; D remains ambiguous. There are 12 residues in the CDR3. Germline V gene lookup returns CDR1 KGHSH and CDR2 LQKENI. V lost 4 bases, J lost 5 bases, and 3 bases lay in between. CDR3 region: CASSLDNSPLHF. Here the CDR3 DNA reads TGTGCCAGCTCACTCGATAATTCACCCCTCCACTTT.

This clone turned up a few times. The V and J genes are TRBV5-4 and TRBJ2-7; TRBD1 matches 8 bases. This CDR3 comprises 13 residues. Losses at the gene ends were 5 bases for V and 5 bases for J; bases not matched to a gene: 6. Germline CDR1 SGHNT, CDR2 YYREEE (reference sequence). As DNA, the CDR3 is TGTGCCAGCAGTCCAGGGGGCGACCACGAGCAGTACTTC. This sequence encodes CASSPGGDHEQYF.

The gene calls are TRBV7-9 and TRBJ2-2, with D tentatively TRBD2 (5 bases). Trimming took 1 base from V and 6 from J, leaving 6 bases between them. Per germline, CDR1 SEHNR and CDR2 FQNEAQ (reference sequence). This CDR3 has 13 amino acids. CDR3 sequence reads: CASSLVGAGELFF. In DNA form, the CDR3 reads TGTGCCAGCAGCTTAGTCGGGGCCGGGGAGCTGTTTTTT.

V gene TRBV28 combines with J gene TRBJ2-3; 7 bases align to TRBD1. Germline V gene data show CDR1 as MDHEN and CDR2 as SYDVKM. This CDR3 is 14 amino acids long. J was trimmed by 2 bases and V by 6 bases; bases with no gene match: 5. Written as DNA, the CDR3 is TGTGCCAGCAGCCGGGACAGCGACACAGATACGCAGTATTTT. Residues: CASSRDSDTDTQYF.

The V call is TRBV6-6, the J call TRBJ1-2, with 8 bases lining up with TRBD1. V was clipped by 0 bases and J by 4 bases; unmatched bases: 4. The CDR3 totals 15 residues. CDR1 and CDR2 from the germline V gene are MNHNY and SVGAGI (reference sequence). The CDR3 spells CASSYSDREAYGYTF. The CDR3 nucleotides read TGTGCCAGCAGTTACTCGGACAGGGAAGCCTATGGCTACACCTTC.

This clone came up a few times. This chain joins TRBV7-2 and TRBJ2-3; a possible D gene is TRBD2 (6 bases). Per the germline V gene, CDR1 is SGHTA and CDR2 is FQGNSA. Trimming took off 4 bases at V and 0 bases at J, with 14 bases between the two ends. The CDR3 has 16 residues. This CDR3 is CASSSPGASSTDTQYF. CDR3 DNA: TGTGCCAGCAGCTCCCCGGGAGCGTCTAGCACAGATACGCAGTATTTT.

This clone has a single count. J is TRBJ1-2 and V is TRBV12-5; no clear D. The CDR3 covers 14 residues. V was trimmed by 4 bases and J by 6 bases, leaving 15 bases between them. From germline, CDR1 is LGHNT and CDR2 FRNRAP. In DNA, the CDR3 is TGTGCTAGTGGTTCCGAGGTGTTAACCGATGGCTACACCTTC. Protein: CASGSEVLTDGYTF. Full variable domain (rest looked up from reference TRBV12-5 and TRBJ1-2): DARVTQTPRHKVTEMGQEVTMRCQPILGHNTVFWYRQTMMQGLELLAYFRNRAPLDDSGMPKDRFSAEMPDATLATLKIQPSEPRDSAVYFCASGSEVLTDGYTFGSGTRLTVV.